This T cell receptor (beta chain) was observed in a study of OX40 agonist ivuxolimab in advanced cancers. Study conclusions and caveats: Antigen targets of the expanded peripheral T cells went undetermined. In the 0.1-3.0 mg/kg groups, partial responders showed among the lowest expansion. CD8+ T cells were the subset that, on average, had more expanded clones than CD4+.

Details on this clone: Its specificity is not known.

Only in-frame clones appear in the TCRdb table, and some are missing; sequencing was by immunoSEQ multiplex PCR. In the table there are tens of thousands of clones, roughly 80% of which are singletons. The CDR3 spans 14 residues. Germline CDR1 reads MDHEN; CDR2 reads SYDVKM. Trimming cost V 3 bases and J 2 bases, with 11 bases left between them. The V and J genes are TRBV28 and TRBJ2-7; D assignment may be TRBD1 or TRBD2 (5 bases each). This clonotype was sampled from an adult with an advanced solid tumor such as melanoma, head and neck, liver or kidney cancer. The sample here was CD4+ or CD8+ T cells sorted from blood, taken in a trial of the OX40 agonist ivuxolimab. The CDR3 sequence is CASSFTQGAYEQYF. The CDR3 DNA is TGTGCCAGCAGTTTCACTCAGGGAGCCTACGAGCAGTACTTC.